This T cell receptor beta chain was profiled in a study of beta chain features in type 1 diabetes. Whole-study results and caveats: A possible short-template PCR bias applies equally to patients and controls.

The CDR3 sequence is 15 residues long. Germline V gene lookup returns CDR1 KGHSH and CDR2 LQKENI. V lost 2 bases to trimming and J lost 1 base, with 11 bases between them. This clone came up a few times. Its antigen remains unidentified. Expressed TCRB transcripts were sequenced because the isolated RNA had all been reverse transcribed beforehand. Produced via immunoSEQ multiplex PCR; TCRdb's table is partial and in-frame only. This sample yields 810,000 or so clones, of which roughly a sixth are seen a single time; 0.02% to 0.025% belongs to the top ten. The sequence derives from a young woman in good health. The sequencing input was naive CD4+ T cells from blood. The rearrangement uses TRBV18 and TRBJ1-2; D gene ambiguous. This chain's CDR3 is CASSPGHGINYGYTF. The CDR3 nucleotides read TGTGCCAGCTCACCAGGGCACGGGATTAACTATGGCTACACCTTC.